This T cell receptor beta chain was sequenced for a study of T cell responses to AZD1222 COVID-19 vaccine. As for the study in general: Researchers grouped second doses given at about 4 or about 12 weeks into one pool.

Assay used: immunoSEQ multiplex PCR; TCRdb lists only in-frame clones, some missing. The table includes 75,000 to 100,000 clones, roughly 90% detected once. A word on this clone: Its matching antigen is unknown.

Per the germline V gene, CDR1 is SGHNT and CDR2 is YYREEE (reference sequence). Trimming pared 0 bases from V and 6 bases from J, leaving 6 bases between. This CDR3 has 12 residues. Whole-study findings and limits: A reported finding is that nearly half of spike-specific TCRs target unmutated variant regions.

This sample comprised peripheral blood, obtained on day 0 of AZD1222 vaccination. This chain uses TRBV5-4 with TRBJ1-2; D is uncertain. This clonotype originated in an adult in good health. DNA for the CDR3: TGTGCCAGCAGCTTGGAGGAGAATGGCTACACCTTC. Encoded protein: CASSLEENGYTF.